The sample holds one count of the clone carrying this TCR beta chain. Its matching antigen is unknown. Some clones are missing from TCRdb's copy, which holds only in-frame ones; the method was immunoSEQ multiplex PCR. The sample lists about 500,000 clones; roughly nine tenths were seen once. These data belong to a study of Ad26.COV2.S vaccination and SARS-CoV-2 variants. Study in general: The donor participated in the COV1001 trial, in its Ad26.COV2.S arm. In the study, Ad26.COV2.S was injected intramuscularly once, or twice 56 days apart. Notes on the study in general: Placebo recipients had lower spike-specific TCR breadth than vaccine recipients. Breadth measured for non-spike TCRs was similar across vaccine and placebo recipients.

V dropped 0 bases and J dropped 3 bases, with 13 bases sitting between them. This CDR3 comprises 15 residues. Germline values: CDR1 SQVTM, CDR2 ANQGSEA. Treatment defined: about 20 received Ad26.COV2.S at low or high dose, single or two shots; about 5 received placebo; per-sample allocation not given. Specimens were obtained on day 63 following the first vaccine or placebo injection. The receptor comes from a person aged 18 to 65 who received the Ad26.COV2.S COVID-19 vaccine or a placebo. The chain recombines TRBV29-1 with TRBJ2-3; tentative D call: TRBD2 (6 bases). Material: peripheral blood, obtained in a trial of Ad26.COV2.S vaccine versus placebo. The CDR3 DNA sequence: TGCAGCGTTGAAGATCTGGGGGGTGGTACAGATACGCAGTATTTT. It yields the protein CSVEDLGGGTDTQYF.